This T cell receptor beta chain was captured by sequencing in a study of long-term antiretroviral therapy in people with HIV. Running of the v3.0 immunoSEQ assay took place at survey level. Profiled with immunoSEQ multiplex PCR; TCRdb holds only in-frame clones, not every one. The sample carries 48,000 or so clones, 80% to 90% recorded once. The CDR3 is 17 amino acids. With V trimmed by 0 bases and J by 10 bases, 13 bases remained unmatched. Germline V lookup: CDR1 SGDLS, CDR2 YYNGEE. The clonotype originates from a woman aged 18-29 years with HIV. The chain links TRBV9 to TRBJ2-1; 10 bases fit TRBD2. Here the sequenced sample was unsorted PBMCs, taken 0.8 years after starting antiretroviral therapy. In DNA, the CDR3 is TGTGCCAGCAGCGTAGAGGGCAAAGCGGGAGGGCGGGGAGAGCAGTTCTTC. It is translated as CASSVEGKAGGRGEQFF. Looking up the rest from reference TRBV9 and TRBJ2-1 gives the full variable domain: DSGVTQTPKHLITATGQRVTLRCSPRSGDLSVYWYQQSLDQGLQFLIQYYNGEERAKGNILERFSAQQFPDLHSELNLSSLELGDSALYFCASSVEGKAGGRGEQFFGPGTRLTVL.